The clone carrying this T cell receptor (beta chain) was counted between two and nine times. Losses at the gene ends were 5 bases for V and 1 base for J; bases not matched to a gene: 7. This CDR3 is 16 amino acids long. The data were taken from a study of identical twins. TCRdb re-analysed the 5' RACE reads in MiXCR, keeping a single row per CDR3 protein. The profile shows about 920,000 distinct CDR3 sequences, 10% to 15% of them singletons. The same sample was also studied in work on yellow fever vaccine responses in identical twins.

The V and J genes are TRBV12-3 or TRBV12-4 and TRBJ2-3, with TRBD1 matching 9 bases. The receptor's source is a woman aged 18-29 years in good health. The specimen sequenced was PBMCs. CDR3 residues: CASSTYRGQGTDTQYF. CDR3 DNA sequence: TGTGCCAGCAGTACCTACAGGGGGCAAGGCACAGATACGCAGTATTTT.